The rows below give T cell receptor beta chains drawn from one sample of a study of blood T cell repertoires in COVID-19. Sequenced by immunoSEQ multiplex PCR; TCRdb stores in-frame clones only, minus some. The sample yields approximately 250,000 clones, over 70% seen once. Material for sequencing was PBMCs or T cells enriched from blood (not recorded which). All receptors come from a woman in her thirties or forties who had been exposed to COVID-19. Each CDR3 is given with its conserved first and last residue. The D gene is left open where the match is weak. The size of a clone is reported for some rows only, either as once, few or many, or as a class for expanded clones.

v_call	j_call	d_call	clone_size	cdr3_aa	cdr3_nt
TRBV7-3	TRBJ1-2	NA	NA	CASSLKTVGGMDGYTF	TGTGCCAGCAGCTTAAAAACTGTAGGGGGAATGGACGGCTACACCTTC
TRBV9	TRBJ1-6	NA	NA	CASSARDSPLHF	TGTGCCAGCAGCGCCCGCGATTCACCCCTCCACTTT
TRBV3-1/TRBV3-2	TRBJ2-4	TRBD1	once	CASSHAGGVDHF	TGTGCCAGCAGCCATGCAGGGGGCGTAGATCACTTC
TRBV4-1	TRBJ1-5	NA	NA	CASSQGAGDPNQPQHF	TGCGCCAGCAGCCAAGGGGCAGGGGACCCCAATCAGCCCCAGCATTTT
TRBV6-2/TRBV6-3	TRBJ2-5	TRBD1	once	CASSSDRGRETQYF	TGTGCCAGCAGTTCGGACAGGGGGAGAGAGACCCAGTACTTC
TRBV27	TRBJ2-5	NA	NA	CASSLTSGETQYF	TGTGCCAGCAGTTTAACAAGTGGAGAGACCCAGTACTTC
TRBV6-5	TRBJ1-1	NA	NA	CASRQPRRGNTEAFF	TGTGCCAGCAGACAACCCCGGCGGGGGAACACTGAAGCTTTCTTT
TRBV2	TRBJ2-1	TRBD2	NA	CASKLAVYNEQFF	TGTGCCAGCAAACTAGCGGTGTACAATGAGCAGTTCTTC
TRBV3-1/TRBV3-2	TRBJ2-1	NA	NA	CASSPSETYNEQFF	TGTGCCAGCAGCCCTAGCGAGACCTACAATGAGCAGTTCTTC
TRBV3-1/TRBV3-2	TRBJ1-3	NA	NA	CASSQVAGTGNTIYF	TGTGCCAGCAGCCAAGTGGCAGGGACTGGAAACACCATATATTTT
TRBV20-1	TRBJ1-1	TRBD1	NA	CSARQGSRAFF	TGCAGTGCGCGACAGGGATCGCGAGCTTTCTTT
TRBV7-3	TRBJ2-1	TRBD1	NA	CASSFRDRASSYNEQFF	TGTGCCAGCAGCTTCCGCGACAGGGCAAGCTCCTACAATGAGCAGTTCTTC
TRBV9	TRBJ2-2	TRBD2	NA	CASGLAGGPGELFF	TGTGCCAGTGGACTAGCGGGAGGGCCAGGGGAGCTGTTTTTT
TRBV15	TRBJ1-6	TRBD1	NA	CATSRGGQGATYSPLHF	TGTGCCACCAGCAGGGGGGGACAGGGGGCGACTTATTCACCCCTCCACTTT
TRBV11-3	TRBJ2-5	TRBD1	NA	CASSLGTGHQETQYF	TGTGCCAGCAGCTTAGGGACAGGGCACCAAGAGACCCAGTACTTC
TRBV19	TRBJ2-7	NA	few	CASSTRQTYEQYF	TGTGCCAGTAGTACTCGACAGACCTACGAGCAGTACTTC
TRBV6-2/TRBV6-3	TRBJ1-2	TRBD1	once	CASSYRQGTNYGYTF	TGTGCCAGCAGTTACCGACAGGGGACAAACTATGGCTACACCTTC
TRBV2	TRBJ1-5	TRBD1	NA	CASRRGQGNQPQHF	TGTGCCAGCAGGAGGGGACAGGGGAATCAGCCCCAGCATTTT
TRBV12-5	TRBJ1-2	NA	once	CASGPPGGNYTF	TGTGCTAGTGGTCCTCCTGGAGGGAACTACACCTTC
TRBV4-3	TRBJ1-2	NA	few	CASSSDSIYGYTF	TGCGCCAGCTCCTCCGACTCAATTTATGGCTACACCTTC
TRBV2	TRBJ1-5	NA	NA	CASLREGTQPQHF	TGTGCCAGCCTTCGGGAGGGCACTCAGCCCCAGCATTTT
TRBV4-1	TRBJ2-7	TRBD2	NA	CASSQGPRSGGAQEQYF	TGCGCCAGCAGCCAAGGGCCTAGGAGCGGGGGGGCACAGGAGCAGTACTTC
TRBV2	TRBJ1-2	NA	few	CASRTAVSGGYTF	TGTGCCAGCAGGACAGCCGTGTCTGGTGGCTACACCTTC
TRBV5-1	TRBJ2-2	TRBD2	NA	CASSDGTTVSRELFF	TGTGCCAGCAGCGACGGGACTACCGTATCCCGGGAGCTGTTTTTT
TRBV7-9	TRBJ1-2	TRBD1	NA	CASRPTGGDYGYTF	TGTGCCAGCCGACCTACAGGGGGAGACTATGGCTACACCTTC
TRBV4-3	TRBJ1-4	NA	NA	CASSQAWRVEKLFF	TGCGCCAGCAGCCAAGCGTGGAGGGTCGAAAAACTGTTTTTT
TRBV28	TRBJ1-6	NA	NA	CASSSTSAGASPLHF	TGTGCCAGCAGCTCGACGTCTGCAGGGGCTTCACCCCTCCACTTT
TRBV9	TRBJ1-3	NA	NA	CASSVGGSQTIYF	TGTGCCAGCAGCGTTGGGGGGTCCCAGACCATATATTTT
TRBV19	TRBJ1-4	NA	NA	CASSRQPNEKLFF	TGTGCCAGTAGTCGACAGCCCAATGAAAAACTGTTTTTT
TRBV7-2	TRBJ2-1	NA	NA	CASSSRTLLEQFF	TGTGCCAGCAGCTCGAGGACTCTGCTGGAGCAGTTCTTC
TRBV4-3	TRBJ2-1	NA	NA	CASSQEAGWGYEQFF	TGCGCCAGCAGCCAAGAGGCGGGATGGGGCTATGAGCAGTTCTTC
TRBV2	TRBJ2-1	TRBD2	NA	CAEGKTSGGPYNEQFF	TGTGCCGAGGGGAAGACTAGCGGGGGGCCCTACAATGAGCAGTTCTTC
TRBV7-9	TRBJ1-1	NA	NA	CASSPNAGLTEAFF	TGTGCCAGCAGCCCCAATGCAGGGTTGACTGAAGCTTTCTTT
TRBV6-2/TRBV6-3	TRBJ1-5	NA	NA	CASSYSGGDLGNQPQHF	TGTGCCAGCAGTTACTCAGGAGGGGATTTGGGCAATCAGCCCCAGCATTTT
TRBV2	TRBJ1-4	NA	once	CASSPTLGGVEKLFF	TGTGCCAGCAGTCCTACACTTGGCGGCGTGGAAAAACTGTTTTTT
TRBV19	TRBJ1-1	NA	NA	CASTKQGLGTEAFF	TGTGCCAGCACTAAACAGGGTTTGGGGACTGAAGCTTTCTTT
TRBV4-2	TRBJ1-3	NA	once	CASSQALTIYF	TGTGCCAGCAGCCAAGCCCTCACCATATATTTT
TRBV4-1	TRBJ2-3	TRBD1	NA	CASSQEDRAIMNTQYF	TGCGCCAGCAGCCAAGAGGACAGGGCGATAATGAATACGCAGTATTTT
TRBV4-3	TRBJ2-6	NA	NA	CASSQGDSGANVLTF	TGCGCCAGCAGCCAAGGAGATTCTGGGGCCAACGTCCTGACTTTC
TRBV2	TRBJ1-2	TRBD1	NA	CASTGGINYGYTF	TGTGCCAGTACAGGGGGCATAAACTATGGCTACACCTTC
TRBV7-6	TRBJ1-1	NA	NA	CASSLAITTTEAFF	TGTGCCAGCAGCTTAGCTATAACCACAACAGAAGCTTTCTTT
TRBV19	TRBJ2-2	NA	NA	CASSIRVGELFF	TGTGCCAGTAGTATTCGGGTCGGGGAGCTGTTTTTT